The T cell receptor (beta chain) under discussion was sequenced for a study of blood T cell repertoires in COVID-19. This clone was observed once. How the authors handled the data: It was from reference gene primer amplification that nucleated cell counts were estimated. Assay used: immunoSEQ multiplex PCR; TCRdb lists only in-frame clones, some missing. V and J calls and clone size are as listed in that table; D and trimming were resolved from the DNA. Among roughly 300,000 clones listed, around 90% were seen once. Living in 25 or so US areas, the participants were between roughly 18 and 90 years of age. Allocation to cohorts depended on clinical history reported by the participants. Recovered Cohort 3 donors showed two negative PCRs, clearance, or symptom resolution. V lost 4 bases to trimming and J lost 5 bases, with 14 bases between them. Germline V lookup: CDR1 LNHDA, CDR2 SQIVND (reference sequence). This CDR3 region has 14 residues.

Sequences were obtained from PBMCs or T cells enriched from blood (not recorded which). The receptor was isolated from a woman aged 25 to 39 who had recovered from COVID-19. V usage is TRBV19 and J usage is TRBJ2-5; perhaps TRBD1 as D (5 bases). CDR3 amino acids: CASSKGQSVETQYF. The CDR3 DNA sequence: TGTGCCAGTAGTAAAGGACAAAGCGTCGAGACCCAGTACTTC.